The 4 T cell receptor beta chains below come from one sample, sequenced in a study of cytomegalovirus exposure and HLA in healthy donors. The primer mix had 60 Vbeta and 13 Jbeta primers. Only in-frame clones appear in the TCRdb table, and some are missing; sequencing was by immunoSEQ multiplex PCR. The sample carries fewer than 200,000 clones, about four fifths recorded once. The sequenced sample was PBMCs. These receptor sequences come from a male donor in good health and CMV-seronegative.

J is TRBJ1-2 and V is TRBV27; 7 bases map to TRBD1. CDR1 MNHEY and CDR2 SMNVEV come from the germline V gene (reference sequence). This CDR3 contains 12 residues. V shed 5 bases, J shed 7 bases, and the junction held 4 bases outside the gene matches. The CDR3 reads CASSPDRIGYTF. In nucleotides, the CDR3 is TGTGCCAGCAGTCCGGACAGGATTGGCTACACCTTC.

This clone was recorded a few times. V usage is TRBV23-1 and J usage is TRBJ1-2; tentative D call: TRBD1 (5 bases). TRBV23-1 is an open reading frame, and its role is uncertain. V was shortened by 7 bases and J by 4 bases, with 19 bases between the two germline ends. This CDR3 comprises 15 residues. The CDR3 sequence: CASTQGRDSGYGYTF. The CDR3 DNA reads TGCGCCAGCACCCAGGGCAGAGACAGTGGCTATGGCTACACCTTC.

V gene TRBV7-8 combines with J gene TRBJ2-7, with 7 bases identical to TRBD1. The germline gives CDR1 SGHVS, CDR2 FQNEAQ. Germline trimming cut 5 bases from V and 0 bases from J; bases unmatched to any gene: 13. This CDR3 is built from 17 residues. In DNA, the CDR3 is TGTGCCAGCAGCCCTACGCGTGGGACAGTGAGCTCCTACGAGCAGTACTTC. Protein sequence: CASSPTRGTVSSYEQYF.

The chain has TRBV10-3 and TRBJ2-3, with 11 nucleotides matching TRBD2. The CDR3 consists of 17 residues. Germline CDR1 is ENHRY and CDR2 is SYGVKD. The ends lost 3 bases at V and 2 bases at J; junction bases unmatched: 7. In nucleotides, the CDR3 is TGTGCCATCAGTGATTGGCTAGCGGGGGGTACCACAGATACGCAGTATTTT. Translated: CAISDWLAGGTTDTQYF.